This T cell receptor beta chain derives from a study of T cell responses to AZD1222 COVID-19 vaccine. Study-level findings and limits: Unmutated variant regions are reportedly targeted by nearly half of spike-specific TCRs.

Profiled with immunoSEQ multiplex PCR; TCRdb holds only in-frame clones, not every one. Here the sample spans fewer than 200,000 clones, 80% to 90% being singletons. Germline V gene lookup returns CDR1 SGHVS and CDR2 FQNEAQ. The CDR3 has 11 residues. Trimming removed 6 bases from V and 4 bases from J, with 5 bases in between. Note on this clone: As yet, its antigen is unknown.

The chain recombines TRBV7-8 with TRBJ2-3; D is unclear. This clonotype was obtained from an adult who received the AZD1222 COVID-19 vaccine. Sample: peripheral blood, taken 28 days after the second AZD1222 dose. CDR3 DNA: TGTGCCAGCAGGTACGCAGATACGCAGTATTTT. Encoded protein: CASRYADTQYF.